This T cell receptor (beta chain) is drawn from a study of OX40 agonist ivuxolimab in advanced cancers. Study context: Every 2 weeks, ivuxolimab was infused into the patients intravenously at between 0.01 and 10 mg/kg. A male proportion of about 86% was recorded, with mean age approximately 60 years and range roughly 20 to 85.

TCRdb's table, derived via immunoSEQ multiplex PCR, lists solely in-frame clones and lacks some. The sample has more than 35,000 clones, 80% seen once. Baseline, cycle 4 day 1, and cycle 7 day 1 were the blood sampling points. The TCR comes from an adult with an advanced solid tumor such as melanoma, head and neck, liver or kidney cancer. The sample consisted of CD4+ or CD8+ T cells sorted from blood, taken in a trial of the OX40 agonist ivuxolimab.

The CDR3 spells CASSPRPSLYNEQFF. For the CDR3, the DNA is TGTGCCAGCAGCCCACGGCCCTCCCTCTACAATGAGCAGTTCTTC. The rearrangement joins TRBV7-8 to TRBJ2-1, with D hard to call. Trimming cost V 5 bases and J 3 bases, with 14 bases left between them. The CDR3 totals 15 residues. Germline lookup yields CDR1 SGHVS and CDR2 FQNEAQ.